The clone carrying this T cell receptor beta chain was seen a few times. The antigen remains undetermined. The sample is drawn from a study of T cells in Graves' hyperthyroidism and ophthalmopathy. TCR beta CDR3 regions were amplified from RNA. An initial round of RT-PCR targeting the TCR CDR3 relied on the HTBI primer set. In TCRdb, the multiplex PCR reads were re-called with MiXCR into one record per CDR3 protein. This table holds under 500,000 distinct CDR3 sequences, 11% to 15% found once. Those patients with uncontrolled infection, other autoimmune disease, pregnancy or lactation were excluded. Study-wide findings and caveats: The authors' 13 V-J model separated ophthalmopathy from stable hyperthyroidism.

This receptor was identified in a man in his fifties with Graves' ophthalmopathy. The sequenced sample was blood.

The CDR3 region has the DNA TGTGCCAGCTCACCCGGACAGGGGAGAGCCAAAAACATTCAGTACTTC. It specifies CASSPGQGRAKNIQYF. V is TRBV18 and J is TRBJ2-4; TRBD1 matches at 9 bases. Germline loops: CDR1 KGHSH, CDR2 LQKENI. Losses at the gene ends were 3 bases for V and 0 bases for J; bases not matched to a gene: 3. The CDR3 covers 16 residues.